This T cell receptor (beta chain) was sequenced during a study of post-analysis software for immune sequencing data. Findings and limits, study-wide: Significantly lower normalized Chao1 diversity was found in patients with multiple sclerosis relative to controls. Patients had higher frequencies than controls of roughly 5 TRBV segments, including TRBV5-6, TRBV5-1 and TRBV20-1.

TCR beta cDNA libraries included unique molecular identifiers. T cells numbering about 0.9 to 10 million yielded cDNA molecules that totaled about 500,000. TCRdb re-called the PCR reads with MiXCR, one entry per CDR3 protein. The table includes fewer than 850,000 distinct CDR3 sequences, approximately 44% detected once. Concerning this clonotype: Its antigen is not identified.

The CDR3 totals 11 residues. Germline-derived CDR1 and CDR2 are DFQATT and SNEGSKA (reference sequence). V lost 3 bases, J lost 8 bases, and 10 bases lay in between. Sequencing input: blood. The origin of this receptor is a girl aged 10-17 years with multiple sclerosis. The chain employs TRBV20-1 and TRBJ1-1; D remains unclear. CDR3 sequence reads: CSASSTGEAFF. The DNA for the CDR3 is TGCAGTGCTAGTAGCACGGGGGAAGCTTTCTTT.